The text below deals with one T cell receptor beta chain. The CDR3 is 13 residues long. This record comes from a study of cytomegalovirus exposure and HLA in healthy donors. The study ran its PCR with 60 Vbeta and 13 Jbeta primers. The table came from immunoSEQ multiplex PCR; TCRdb's copy has only in-frame clones and leaves some out. The table shows more than 90,000 clones, with around 69% occurring only once. The material sequenced was PBMCs. This TCR was sampled from a man aged 45 to 65 in good health and CMV-seropositive. This chain connects TRBV21-1 to TRBJ1-4; the D call TRBD1 from the table was never checked on the DNA. TRBV21-1 is a documented pseudogene. This chain's CDR3 is CASGGQGDEKLFF. The CDR3 DNA follows: TGTGCCAGCGGGGGACAGGGTGACGAAAAACTGTTTTTT.